Presented here are 19 T cell receptor beta chains from one specimen sequenced in a study of T cell responses to AZD1222 COVID-19 vaccine. The protocol was immunoSEQ multiplex PCR, while the TCRdb copy is restricted to in-frame clones and leaves out a portion. Here the sample spans about 120,000 clones, over 85% being singletons. Material: peripheral blood, obtained on day 0 of AZD1222 vaccination. All receptors derive from an adult in good health.

The V and J genes are TRBV13 and TRBJ2-5, with D perhaps being TRBD1 or TRBD2 (6 bases each). V dropped 2 bases and J dropped 1 base, with 11 bases sitting between them. Germline V gene lookup returns CDR1 PRHDT and CDR2 FYEKMQ (reference sequence). The CDR3 runs 15 residues. CDR3 amino acids: CASSLLRGPQETQYF. In nucleotides, the CDR3 is TGTGCCAGCAGCTTATTACGGGGGCCCCAAGAGACCCAGTACTTC.

This rearrangement joins TRBV19 to TRBJ1-1, with TRBD1 as a possible D gene (5 bases). Germline CDR1 LNHDA, CDR2 SQIVND (reference sequence). The CDR3 is 12 residues long. The ends were cut back, 6 bases at V and 8 bases at J, with 13 bases in the middle. CDR3 region: CASRNRDAEAFF. CDR3 nucleotides: TGTGCCAGTAGGAACCGGGACGCCGAAGCTTTCTTT.

CDR3 DNA: TGTGCCTGGAGCCAGGGGTGGGGCTACACCTTC. This codes for CAWSQGWGYTF. The V call is TRBV30, the J call TRBJ1-2, with D possibly matching TRBD1 (6 bases). With 3 bases removed from V and 8 bases from J, the gap between germline ends came to 10 bases. The CDR3 has 11 amino acids. From germline, CDR1 is GTSNPN and CDR2 SVGIG (reference sequence).

The chain recombines TRBV18 with TRBJ1-2, with D possibly matching TRBD1 (6 bases). Germline CDR1 KGHSH, CDR2 LQKENI. V shed 10 bases and J shed 1 base, with 19 bases lying between them. This CDR3 is 15 amino acids long. The CDR3 protein is CATREVGQINYGYTF. The CDR3 nucleotides read TGTGCCACCAGGGAGGTGGGACAAATTAACTATGGCTACACCTTC.

The V and J genes are TRBV28 and TRBJ2-7; D is unresolved. Germline assignment: CDR1 MDHEN and CDR2 SYDVKM. The CDR3 extends over 16 amino acids. V shed 1 base and J shed 3 bases, with 16 bases lying between them. In nucleotides, the CDR3 is TGTGCCAGCAGTTTATTTTTGACCGACTTTGGCTACGAGCAGTACTTC. Its protein is CASSLFLTDFGYEQYF.

The sample holds one count of this clone. V usage is TRBV2 and J usage is TRBJ2-4; TRBD2 matches at 9 bases. Germline CDR1 is SNHLY and CDR2 is FYNNEI. Trimming took 3 bases from V and 0 from J; bases not matched to a gene: 6. This CDR3 region has 17 residues. CDR3 in DNA: TGTGCCAGCAGTGAGACTAGCGGCTATTTAGCCAAAAACATTCAGTACTTC. It yields the protein CASSETSGYLAKNIQYF.

CDR3 amino acids: CASSLLGQGVSNEQYF. Here the CDR3 DNA reads TGTGCCAGCAGTTTATTAGGACAGGGGGTTTCCAACGAGCAGTACTTC. The V gene is TRBV28, the J gene TRBJ2-7; the match to TRBD1 covers 10 bases. This CDR3 has 16 amino acids. J lost 5 bases, V lost 1 base, and 8 bases had no gene match. Per the germline V gene, CDR1 is MDHEN and CDR2 is SYDVKM. Full variable domain (missing parts from reference TRBV28 and TRBJ2-7): DVKVTQSSRYLVKRTGEKVFLECVQDMDHENMFWYRQDPGLGLRLIYFSYDVKMKEKGDIPEGYSVSREKKERFSLILESASTNQTSMYLCASSLLGQGVSNEQYFGPGTRLTVT.

This sequence joins TRBV9 and TRBJ2-3, with D tentatively TRBD2 (5 bases). CDR1 and CDR2 (germline): SGDLS, YYNGEE. This CDR3 has 16 amino acids. The V and J ends lost 2 bases and 3 bases respectively, with 16 bases between them. The CDR3 here is CASSVYHLAPTDTQYF. The CDR3 DNA follows: TGTGCCAGCAGCGTTTACCACCTAGCCCCGACAGATACGCAGTATTTT.

The rearrangement links TRBV10-2 to TRBJ2-2; 13 bases are a match to TRBD2. The junction had 7 bases not matched to a gene; V was cut back by 4 bases and J by 8 bases. Germline values: CDR1 WSHSY, CDR2 SAAADI. CDR3 size: 16 residues. The CDR3 nucleotides read TGCGCCAGCAGTGGTGGACTAGCGGGAGCTTCTGGGGAGCTGTTTTTT. It translates to CASSGGLAGASGELFF.

This rearrangement joins TRBV6-1 to TRBJ2-1, with a possible D match to TRBD1 (5 bases). The CDR3 loop spans 14 amino acids. Trimming cost V 5 bases and J 7 bases, with 15 bases left between them. Germline V gene data show CDR1 as MNHNS and CDR2 as SASEGT. Written as DNA, the CDR3 is TGTGCCAGCAGTTTTGGGTCAGGGAATAATGAGCAGTTCTTC. Amino acids: CASSFGSGNNEQFF.

This sequence joins TRBV5-4 and TRBJ1-4, with 8 bases that match TRBD1. Trimming removed 5 bases from V and 12 bases from J; junction bases left unmatched: 18. There are 16 residues in the CDR3. Looked up from germline, CDR1 is SGHNT and CDR2 is YYREEE (reference sequence). This CDR3 is CASSSNRGSTGRELFF. As DNA, the CDR3 is TGTGCCAGCAGTTCTAACAGGGGGTCCACCGGGCGGGAACTGTTTTTT.

V gene TRBV5-6 combines with J gene TRBJ1-4; D possibly corresponds to TRBD1 (5 bases). Trimming removed 7 bases at V and 1 base at J, with 11 bases between. The CDR3 spans 14 residues. CDR1 and CDR2 from the germline V gene are SGHDT and YYEEEE. The CDR3 DNA sequence: TGTGCCAGCGGCCGGGGCAGAACTAATGAAAAACTGTTTTTT. This encodes CASGRGRTNEKLFF.

The rearrangement joins TRBV4-2 to TRBJ2-2; 8 bases are shared with TRBD2. Germline CDR1 reads LGHNA; CDR2 reads YNFKEQ. Trimming cost V 0 bases and J 3 bases; bases outside gene matches: 6. The CDR3 consists of 17 residues. The CDR3 DNA follows: TGTGCCAGCAGCCAAGATCCGGGACTAGTAGACACCGGGGAGCTGTTTTTT. It codes for CASSQDPGLVDTGELFF.

The chain carries TRBV18 and TRBJ1-5; maybe TRBD1 (6 bases). The ends were cut back, 4 bases at V and 0 bases at J, with 19 bases in the middle. CDR1 and CDR2 from the germline V gene are KGHSH and LQKENI. The CDR3 has 18 amino acids. The CDR3 loop reads CASSRRGATGISNQPQHF. The CDR3 coding sequence is TGTGCCAGCTCACGTCGAGGGGCGACAGGAATTAGCAATCAGCCCCAGCATTTT.

This clone appeared once. The J gene is TRBJ2-1, the V gene TRBV10-1; D tentatively fits TRBD1 or TRBD2 (5 bases each). This CDR3 has 15 amino acids. The germline V and J ends were trimmed by 8 bases and 3 bases, with 17 bases remaining between them. Germline V gives CDR1 WNHNN, CDR2 SYGVQD (reference sequence). The CDR3 DNA sequence: TGCGCCAGCCCTGCGCCGGGACCACACTACAATGAGCAGTTCTTC. This encodes CASPAPGPHYNEQFF.

The chain joins TRBV9 to TRBJ1-4; no reliable D call. V was clipped by 3 bases and J by 11 bases, with 17 bases between them. The germline V gene encodes CDR1 SGDLS and CDR2 YYNGEE. There are 14 residues in the CDR3. DNA of the CDR3: TGTGCCAGCAGCGGAGAGGTAGGGCCAGCCAAACTGTTTTTT. This encodes CASSGEVGPAKLFF.

The chain combines TRBV7-9 with TRBJ2-1; 7 nucleotides agree with TRBD1. From germline, CDR1 is SEHNR and CDR2 FQNEAQ (reference sequence). Unmatched junction bases numbered 19, after V lost 1 base and J lost 7 bases. The CDR3 covers 19 residues. DNA for the CDR3: TGTGCCAGCAGCTTAGTGTTTACCAGTGAGGGGGCGGGCTCGAATGAGCAGTTCTTC. Translated, it gives CASSLVFTSEGAGSNEQFF.

The chain is built from TRBV18 and TRBJ1-2, with TRBD1 as a possible D gene (6 bases). This CDR3 spans 14 amino acids. V lost 3 bases and J 3 bases, leaving 11 bases between the germline ends. Per germline, CDR1 KGHSH and CDR2 LQKENI. The CDR3 DNA reads as TGTGCCAGCTCACCCAGGGGCTTAGACTATGGCTACACCTTC. Encoded protein: CASSPRGLDYGYTF.

J is TRBJ2-3 and V is TRBV11-2, with TRBD2 matching 7 bases. The V gene's germline CDR1 is SGHAT and CDR2 FQNNGV. This CDR3 has 16 amino acids. The trim removed 1 base at V and 0 bases at J, leaving 4 bases unmatched. This chain's CDR3 is CASSLVLAVSTDTQYF. The CDR3 DNA sequence: TGTGCCAGCAGCTTAGTGCTAGCGGTTAGCACAGATACGCAGTATTTT.